This TCR beta chain was captured in a study of metastatic and nonmetastatic thyroid tumors. Study-wide background: Repertoire comparisons spanned blood and tumor or nodule tissue from malignant and benign thyroid patients. Study findings and constraints: Reported TCR beta diversity, measured in blood and tumor, was significantly higher for malignant thyroid tumors than for benign nodules.

The CDR3 covers 15 residues. J gave up 4 bases and V 4 bases, and 7 bases lay outside the gene matches. The germline V gene has CDR1 MDHEN and CDR2 SYDVKM. This clone was picked up a small number of times. The antigen remains undetermined. Thyroid surgery took place with no prior treatment in any patient. Study processing details: Construction of a distant-metastasis classifier for papillary thyroid cancer relied on CDR3 differences across clinicopathological groups. TCRdb called clones again from the PCR reads with MiXCR. The authors' filters were not applied to this entry. There are about 26,000 clones in the sample; around 24% occur only once, and approximately 6% lies in the top ten.

The chain has TRBV28 and TRBJ2-7, with 10 bases that match TRBD1. The sequenced sample was blood. The receptor was isolated from a female donor with papillary thyroid cancer or a benign thyroid nodule (not recorded which). Some clones in this sample may be carry-over from other donors' samples. The CDR3 spells CASSSDRGRDYEQYF. CDR3 nucleotides: TGTGCCAGCAGTTCTGACAGGGGGCGGGATTACGAGCAGTACTTC.